The 13 T cell receptor beta chains reported below all come from one sample, sequenced in a study of CD8 T cells in Susac syndrome. cDNA came from about 0.5 to 1 ug RNA primed by random hexamers. TCRdb recomputed calls from the immunoSEQ multiplex PCR reads with MiXCR, one row per CDR3 protein. The table lists roughly 160,000 distinct CDR3 sequences, just under 95% of them singletons. The specimen was CD4+ T cells from PBMCs. The source of these receptors is a human donor in good health.

V usage is TRBV5-1 and J usage is TRBJ2-5; 9 bases agree with TRBD1. This CDR3 is built from 15 residues. From germline, CDR1 is SGHRS and CDR2 YFSETQ. After removal of 8 bases from V and 4 bases from J, the junction contained 12 bases not matched to a gene. The CDR3 nucleotides are TGCGCCAGTACCACCGGGACAGGGAGGCGAGAGACCCAGTACTTC. Protein: CASTTGTGRRETQYF. Full variable domain (outside the CDR3, taken from reference TRBV5-1 and TRBJ2-5): KAGVTQTPRYLIKTRGQQVTLSCSPISGHRSVSWYQQTPGQGLQFLFEYFSETQRNKGNFPGRFSGRQFSNSRSEMNVSTLELGDSALYLCASTTGTGRRETQYFGPGTRLLVL.

This sequence joins TRBV4-3 and TRBJ1-2; 8 nucleotides line up with TRBD1. Germline trimming cut 1 base from V and 4 bases from J; bases unmatched to any gene: 5. The CDR3 has 15 amino acids. Germline CDR1 LGHNA, CDR2 YSLEER. The CDR3: CASSQAPGTGYGYTF. The CDR3 DNA is TGCGCCAGCAGCCAAGCCCCCGGGACAGGCTATGGCTACACCTTC.

The rearrangement joins TRBV29-1 to TRBJ2-2; D possibly matches TRBD1 or TRBD2 (6 bases each). Germline V gives CDR1 SQVTM, CDR2 ANQGSEA. V was cut by 8 bases and J by 0 bases, with 13 bases left in between. This CDR3 comprises 14 residues. The DNA of the CDR3 is TGCAGCACCCGGAGGGGGGCGAACACCGGGGAGCTGTTTTTT. This translates into CSTRRGANTGELFF.

V is TRBV20-1 and J is TRBJ2-7; D is perhaps TRBD2 (7 bases). The CDR3 is 15 amino acids. Germline V gene sequence: CDR1 DFQATT, CDR2 SNEGSKA (reference sequence). Trimming removed 0 bases at V and 3 bases at J, with 15 bases between. CDR3 in amino acids: CSARDGGASLYEQYF. The CDR3 nucleotides are TGCAGTGCTAGAGATGGGGGGGCATCTCTCTACGAGCAGTACTTC.

The DNA for the CDR3 is TGTGCCAGCAGCCAAGAAGGGAGGTCCTACGAGCAGTACTTC. Encoded protein: CASSQEGRSYEQYF. This chain uses TRBV3-1 with TRBJ2-7; D is perhaps TRBD2 (6 bases). Per germline, CDR1 LGHDT and CDR2 YNNKEL (reference sequence). Trimming cost V 0 bases and J 1 base, with 7 bases left between them. The CDR3 spans 14 residues.

The chain combines TRBV20-1 with TRBJ2-3; D remains ambiguous. In germline, CDR1 is DFQATT, CDR2 SNEGSKA (reference sequence). Between the trimmed V and J ends, which lost 1 base and 0 bases, there was a span of 17 bases. This CDR3 spans 17 amino acids. CDR3 in DNA: TGCAGTGCTAGAGCACGCCTTCCGCGGTCTAGCACAGATACGCAGTATTTT. It specifies CSARARLPRSSTDTQYF.

The V and J genes are TRBV3-1 and TRBJ2-3; 9 bases are a match to TRBD2. With 2 bases clipped from V and 5 bases from J, the junction kept 5 bases outside the gene matches. There are 15 residues in the CDR3. Germline CDR1 LGHDT, CDR2 YNNKEL (reference sequence). The DNA for the CDR3 is TGTGCCAGCAGCCAAAAGGGACTAGCAGGAGATACGCAGTATTTT. It yields the protein CASSQKGLAGDTQYF.

The genes are TRBV20-1 and TRBJ2-3, with D unclear. Germline values: CDR1 DFQATT, CDR2 SNEGSKA (reference sequence). Trimming removed 4 bases from V and 4 bases from J, with 6 bases in between. The CDR3 consists of 11 residues. The CDR3 protein is CSAIGADTQYF. CDR3 coding DNA: TGCAGTGCTATTGGGGCAGATACGCAGTATTTT.

V and J are TRBV3-1 and TRBJ2-1; a weak D match, TRBD2 (6 bases). V lost 3 bases to trimming and J lost 5 bases, with 8 bases between them. The CDR3 totals 13 residues. The germline V gene has CDR1 LGHDT and CDR2 YNNKEL (reference sequence). CDR3 region: CASSQDYHNEQFF. The CDR3 DNA reads TGTGCCAGCAGCCAGGACTACCACAATGAGCAGTTCTTC.

This clonotype was detected only once. The chain recombines TRBV11-2 with TRBJ1-3, with a tentative D call TRBD1 (5 bases). Germline CDR1 SGHAT, CDR2 FQNNGV. The CDR3 covers 15 residues. Trimming stripped 3 bases from V and 0 bases from J, with 9 bases between. The CDR3 here is CASSFGHGSGNTIYF. DNA of the CDR3: TGTGCCAGCAGCTTTGGACACGGCTCTGGAAACACCATATATTTT.

The V gene is TRBV4-3, the J gene TRBJ1-2; D is unclear. From germline, CDR1 is LGHNA and CDR2 YSLEER. V was cut by 5 bases and J by 4 bases, with 14 bases left in between. This CDR3 comprises 14 residues. The DNA of the CDR3 is TGCGCCAGCAGCTCTGACGCTCGGGGCTATGGCTACACCTTC. Translating it yields CASSSDARGYGYTF.

The genes are TRBV3-1 and TRBJ1-1; D is undetermined. The V and J ends lost 2 bases and 6 bases respectively, with 10 bases between them. Germline V gene sequence: CDR1 LGHDT, CDR2 YNNKEL (reference sequence). The CDR3 runs to 13 residues. DNA for the CDR3: TGTGCCAGCAGCCAAACGGAGCAATCTGAAGCTTTCTTT. Amino acids: CASSQTEQSEAFF.

The chain is built from TRBV30 and TRBJ2-6; D is ambiguous. Per the germline V gene, CDR1 is GTSNPN and CDR2 is SVGIG (reference sequence). The CDR3 has 15 residues. V shed 1 base and J shed 0 bases, with 7 bases lying between them. The CDR3 DNA reads TGTGCCTGGAGTGCCCCGGGCTCTGGGGCCAACGTCCTGACTTTC. Translating it yields CAWSAPGSGANVLTF.